The 23 T cell receptor beta chains presented below share a single source sample, sequenced in a study of relationships among human T cell subsets. From mRNA, alpha and beta CDR3 regions were amplified using semiquantitative ARM-PCR. Tagged nested gene-specific primers were used first, then communal superprimers amplified exponentially. TCRdb used MiXCR to reprocess the multiplex PCR reads, holding one entry per CDR3 protein. This sample has around 15,000 distinct CDR3 sequences, with 62% found just once. Sequenced sample: total T cells sorted from blood. Every receptor here comes from a man aged 35-49 years in good health.

This clonotype was counted a few times. V gene TRBV11-2 combines with J gene TRBJ1-3; D uncertain. Germline V gene data show CDR1 as SGHAT and CDR2 as FQNNGV. The CDR3 has 15 residues. Trimming stripped 1 base from V and 0 bases from J, with 7 bases between. The DNA of the CDR3 is TGTGCCAGCAGCTTAGGTGGCAACTCTGGAAACACCATATATTTT. Translating it yields CASSLGGNSGNTIYF.

V usage is TRBV25-1 and J usage is TRBJ2-1; 10 positions agree with TRBD2. Germline CDR1 is MGHDK and CDR2 is SYGVNS. The CDR3 sequence is 15 residues long. The ends lost 7 bases at V and 9 bases at J; junction bases unmatched: 12. The CDR3 protein is CASTPGTSDGAEQFF. The CDR3 region has the DNA TGTGCCAGCACTCCTGGGACTAGCGATGGGGCTGAGCAGTTCTTC.

This chain connects TRBV11-2 to TRBJ2-3, with 13 bases lining up with TRBD2. The CDR3 is 15 amino acids. Trimming at V came to 5 bases and at J to 5 bases, leaving 4 bases not matched to a gene. Germline V gives CDR1 SGHAT, CDR2 FQNNGV. CDR3 sequence (DNA): TGTGCCAGCAGCCTGGGACTAGCGGGGAGAGATACGCAGTATTTT. Translating gives CASSLGLAGRDTQYF.

J is TRBJ2-7 and V is TRBV27; D uncertain. The CDR3 sequence is 13 residues long. Per germline, CDR1 MNHEY and CDR2 SMNVEV (reference sequence). V was trimmed by 0 bases and J by 2 bases, leaving 5 bases between them. Written as DNA, the CDR3 is TGTGCCAGCAGTTTATCGAGCCCCTACGAGCAGTACTTC. Amino acids: CASSLSSPYEQYF.

The gene calls are TRBV11-2 and TRBJ2-7; 7 bases line up with TRBD2. Germline trimming cut 5 bases from V and 2 bases from J; bases unmatched to any gene: 12. The CDR3 length is 16 residues. Germline values: CDR1 SGHAT, CDR2 FQNNGV. The CDR3 nucleotides are TGTGCCAGCAGCAACCTCCGGCGGGGGACCGCCTACGAGCAGTACTTC. It codes for CASSNLRRGTAYEQYF.

The chain uses TRBV11-2 and TRBJ2-6; possible D gene TRBD1, 6 bases. Germline V gene lookup returns CDR1 SGHAT and CDR2 FQNNGV. V gave up 5 bases and J gave up 4 bases, with 24 bases separating them. The length of the CDR3 is 19 residues. CDR3 loop: CASSLLRRDTFVGANVLTF. CDR3 in DNA: TGTGCCAGCAGCCTACTCCGCCGGGACACCTTTGTAGGGGCCAACGTCCTGACTTTC. The full variable domain, rest sourced from reference TRBV11-2 and TRBJ2-6, is EAGVAQSPRYKIIEKRQSVAFWCNPISGHATLYWYQQILGQGPKLLIQFQNNGVVDDSQLPKDRFSAERLKGVDSTLKIQPAKLEDSAVYLCASSLLRRDTFVGANVLTFGAGSRLTVL.

The V and J genes are TRBV6-5 and TRBJ2-1; TRBD1 aligns across 7 bases. Germline V gene sequence: CDR1 MNHEY, CDR2 SVGAGI. J gave up 4 bases and V 2 bases, and 2 bases lay outside the gene matches. CDR3 length: 14 amino acids. CDR3 amino acids: CASSYRTGYNEQFF. For the CDR3, the DNA is TGTGCCAGCAGTTACAGGACAGGATACAATGAGCAGTTCTTC.

This clonotype occurred a few times. J is TRBJ1-1 and V is TRBV5-1; D unresolved. This CDR3 region has 14 residues. The V end was cut by 5 bases, the J end by 1 base, with 12 bases between. CDR1 is SGHRS, CDR2 YFSETQ, per germline. The chain's CDR3 is CASRLGLQNTEAFF. The CDR3 coding sequence is TGCGCCAGCAGGCTCGGACTCCAGAACACTGAAGCTTTCTTT.

The chain carries TRBV10-2 and TRBJ2-7; D remains unclear. Germline V gene lookup returns CDR1 WSHSY and CDR2 SAAADI. The ends were cut back, 3 bases at V and 5 bases at J, with 11 bases in the middle. The CDR3 consists of 13 residues. The CDR3 nucleotides are TGCGCCAGCAGTGAAGGGCGGAAGGACGAGCAGTACTTC. Translated, it gives CASSEGRKDEQYF.

This clonotype has a handful of counts. One end of the junction fails to match germline, which may point to a read error. The rearrangement links TRBV7-7 to TRBJ2-5, with 8 bases identical to TRBD1. Germline CDR1 reads SSHAT; CDR2 reads FNYEAQ (reference sequence). CDR3 length: 14 amino acids. CDR3 bases: TGTGCTAGCAGCTCTGGGACAGGAAGAGAGACCCAGTACTTC. Amino acid sequence: CASSSGTGRETQYF.

The CDR3 here is CASSLVGPASEQFF. The CDR3 nucleotides are TGTGCCAGCAGCTTGGTGGGCCCGGCGAGTGAGCAGTTCTTC. V is TRBV7-9 and J is TRBJ2-1; D is unresolved. The germline V gene encodes CDR1 SEHNR and CDR2 FQNEAQ (reference sequence). This CDR3 contains 14 residues. V was shortened by 3 bases and J by 9 bases, with 15 bases between the two germline ends. The full variable domain, its missing parts supplied by reference TRBV7-9 and TRBJ2-1, is DTGVSQNPRHKITKRGQNVTFRCDPISEHNRLYWYRQTLGQGPEFLTYFQNEAQLEKSRLLSDRFSAERPKGSFSTLEIQRTEQGDSAMYLCASSLVGPASEQFFGPGTRLTVL.

This clonotype has more than one count but fewer than ten. The J gene is TRBJ2-1, the V gene TRBV11-2, with a tentative D call TRBD2 (5 bases). V was trimmed by 2 bases and J by 2 bases, leaving 13 bases between them. The CDR3 spans 16 residues. Per germline, CDR1 SGHAT and CDR2 FQNNGV. The CDR3 reads CASSLKPTSAYNEQFF. The DNA of the CDR3 is TGTGCCAGCAGCTTAAAGCCCACTAGTGCCTACAATGAGCAGTTCTTC.

In this sample, this clonotype turned up a few times. The chain combines TRBV11-2 with TRBJ1-1; no firm D call. V shed 10 bases and J shed 4 bases, with 19 bases lying between them. From germline, CDR1 is SGHAT and CDR2 FQNNGV. The CDR3 has 14 amino acids. In DNA, the CDR3 is TGTGCCACCACTAACCAAAACACGAGCACTGAAGCTTTCTTT. This gives the protein CATTNQNTSTEAFF. Full variable domain (remainder filled in from reference TRBV11-2 and TRBJ1-1): EAGVAQSPRYKIIEKRQSVAFWCNPISGHATLYWYQQILGQGPKLLIQFQNNGVVDDSQLPKDRFSAERLKGVDSTLKIQPAKLEDSAVYLCATTNQNTSTEAFFGQGTRLTVV.

A note on this clonotype: The junction does not match germline at one end; this may be a read error. The chain joins TRBV11-2 to TRBJ2-7, with TRBD2 as a possible D gene (7 bases). Germline CDR1 reads SGHAT; CDR2 reads FQNNGV. This CDR3 has 14 residues. The CDR3 sequence is CAGSFLEGGNEQYF. The CDR3 DNA sequence: TGTGCCGGCAGCTTCCTGGAGGGGGGGAACGAGCAGTACTTC.

This clonotype was counted a few times. V usage is TRBV28 and J usage is TRBJ2-2; TRBD1 matches 8 bases. The CDR3 length is 15 residues. Germline assignment: CDR1 MDHEN and CDR2 SYDVKM. With 8 bases clipped from V and 4 bases from J, the junction kept 9 bases outside the gene matches. Here the CDR3 reads CASVFGGTGTGELFF. CDR3 DNA sequence: TGTGCCAGCGTATTCGGCGGGACAGGCACCGGGGAGCTGTTTTTT.

The chain recombines TRBV20-1 with TRBJ2-1, with 8 bases matching TRBD1. Germline assignment: CDR1 DFQATT and CDR2 SNEGSKA (reference sequence). The V and J ends lost 0 bases and 8 bases, in that order; junction bases with no gene match: 6. CDR3 length: 14 amino acids. The CDR3 DNA sequence: TGCAGTGCTAGAGAAGGACAGGGAAGGGATGAGCAGTTCTTC. This sequence encodes CSAREGQGRDEQFF.

In DNA, the CDR3 is TGTGCCAGCAGCCCTTGGACAGGGCCCAACGAGCAGTACTTC. This encodes CASSPWTGPNEQYF. J is TRBJ2-7 and V is TRBV14, with 8 positions matching TRBD1. The V and J ends lost 4 bases and 5 bases, in that order; junction bases with no gene match: 7. Per germline, CDR1 SGHDN and CDR2 FVKESK. CDR3 length: 14 amino acids.

There are a few counts of this clonotype. This rearrangement joins TRBV10-3 to TRBJ2-1, with TRBD1 matching over 7 bases. This CDR3 has 15 amino acids. CDR1 and CDR2 from the germline V gene are ENHRY and SYGVKD. Trimming took 4 bases from V and 6 from J; bases not matched to a gene: 9. Here the CDR3 reads CAISGGTDPFNEQFF. DNA of the CDR3: TGTGCCATCAGTGGGGGGACAGACCCCTTCAATGAGCAGTTCTTC.

The CDR3, as DNA: TGTGCCAGCAGTCTAGGGGGTTCCGGAAACACCATATATTTT. This encodes CASSLGGSGNTIYF. V is TRBV6-6 and J is TRBJ1-3, with D possibly being TRBD1 (6 bases). The V gene's germline CDR1 is MNHNY and CDR2 SVGAGI (reference sequence). V was pared by 5 bases and J by 4 bases, with 12 bases between. This CDR3 contains 14 residues.

The chain's CDR3 is CASSLDRWDSREDRGDTQYF. The CDR3, as DNA: TGTGCCAGCAGCTTAGATCGATGGGATTCGCGGGAGGACCGGGGAGATACGCAGTATTTT. The rearrangement links TRBV11-2 to TRBJ2-3; TRBD2 matches at 8 bases. The CDR3 spans 20 residues. CDR1 and CDR2 from the germline V gene are SGHAT and FQNNGV. V shed 0 bases, J shed 5 bases, and the junction held 19 bases outside the gene matches.

The chain joins TRBV20-1 to TRBJ1-1; no definite D call. CDR3 size: 10 residues. Trimming pared 6 bases from V and 4 bases from J, leaving 6 bases between. Per germline, CDR1 DFQATT and CDR2 SNEGSKA (reference sequence). The CDR3 protein is CSAQSTEAFF. CDR3 bases: TGCAGTGCACAGTCCACTGAAGCTTTCTTT.

CDR3 DNA sequence: TGTGCCAGCAGCACATACAGGACAGTGGGGCAGTTCTTC. This sequence encodes CASSTYRTVGQFF. This sequence joins TRBV11-2 and TRBJ2-1; weak D call: TRBD1 (6 bases). Germline loops: CDR1 SGHAT, CDR2 FQNNGV. V lost 5 bases and J lost 12, with 17 bases in between. The CDR3 extends over 13 amino acids.

The genes are TRBV6-5 and TRBJ1-1, with 8 bases lining up with TRBD1. The V gene end was trimmed by 6 bases and the J gene end by 1 base; junction bases not matched to a gene: 4. The CDR3 length is 14 residues. Germline V lookup: CDR1 MNHEY, CDR2 SVGAGI. CDR3 nucleotides: TGTGCCAGCAGATCCGGGACAGGGAACACTGAAGCTTTCTTT. The encoded protein is CASRSGTGNTEAFF.